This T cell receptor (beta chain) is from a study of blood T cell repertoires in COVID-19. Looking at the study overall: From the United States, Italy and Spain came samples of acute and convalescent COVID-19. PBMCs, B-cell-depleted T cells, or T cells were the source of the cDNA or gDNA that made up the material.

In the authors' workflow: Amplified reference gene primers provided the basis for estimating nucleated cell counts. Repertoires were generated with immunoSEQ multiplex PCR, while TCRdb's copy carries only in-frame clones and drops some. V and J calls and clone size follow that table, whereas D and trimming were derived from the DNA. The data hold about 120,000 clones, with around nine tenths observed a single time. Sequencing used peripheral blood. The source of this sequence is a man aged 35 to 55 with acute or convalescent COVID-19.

The CDR3 region has the DNA TGTGCCAGCAGCCCCCGGAGGAACACTGAAGCTTTCTTT. It codes for CASSPRRNTEAFF. This chain connects TRBV7-3 to TRBJ1-1; D is unresolved. This CDR3 is built from 13 residues. CDR1 is SGHTA and CDR2 is FQGTGA in the germline V gene. Trimming took 5 bases from V and 1 from J, leaving 8 bases between them. Filled out from reference TRBV7-3 and TRBJ1-1, the complete variable domain reads GAGVSQTPSNKVTEKGKYVELRCDPISGHTALYWYRQSLGQGPEFLIYFQGTGAADDSGLPNDRFFAVRPEGSVSTLKIQRTERGDSAVYLCASSPRRNTEAFFGQGTRLTVV.